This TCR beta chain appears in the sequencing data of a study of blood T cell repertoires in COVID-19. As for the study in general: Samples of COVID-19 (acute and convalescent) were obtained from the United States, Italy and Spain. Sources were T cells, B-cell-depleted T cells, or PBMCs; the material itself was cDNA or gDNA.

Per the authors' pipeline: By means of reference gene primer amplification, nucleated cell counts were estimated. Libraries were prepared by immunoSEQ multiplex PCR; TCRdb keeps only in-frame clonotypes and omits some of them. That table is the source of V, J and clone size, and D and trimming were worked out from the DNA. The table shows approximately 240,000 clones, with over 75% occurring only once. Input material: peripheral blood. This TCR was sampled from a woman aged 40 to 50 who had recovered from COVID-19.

The CDR3 sequence: CASSLVAGGYEQYF. The CDR3 DNA is TGTGCCAGCAGCTTAGTAGCAGGGGGTTACGAGCAGTACTTC. The gene calls are TRBV7-6 and TRBJ2-7, with 7 bases matching TRBD1. The CDR3 spans 14 residues. The trim removed 1 base at V and 4 bases at J, leaving 4 bases unmatched. Germline loops: CDR1 SGHVS, CDR2 FNYEAQ. Based on the CDR3 plus reference TRBV7-6 and TRBJ2-7, the full variable domain is GAGVSQSPRYKVTKRGQDVALRCDPISGHVSLYWYRQALGQGPEFLTYFNYEAQQDKSGLPNDRFSAERPEGSISTLTIQRTEQRDSAMYRCASSLVAGGYEQYFGPGTRLTVT.